The source of this T cell receptor (beta chain) is a study of blood T cells in healthy people across ages. With a J-beta primer mix and a sample-barcoded 5' primer, a second PCR ran about 7 to 11 cycles. From the 5' RACE reads, TCRdb called clonotypes with MiXCR, one entry per CDR3 protein. The sample lists about 290,000 distinct CDR3 sequences, roughly 26% occurring once. In regard to this clonotype: Its antigen is still unknown.

Study results and limitations: Investigators viewed diversity estimates from one million T cells as underestimates, the study reported. In long-lived donors, naive CD4+ cell counts and diversity exceeded those of aged donors. Diversity of TCR beta per million T cells declined in a roughly linear way with age.

Each donor supplied 8 to 10 milliliters of peripheral blood. Sequencing input: blood. This clonotype was sampled from a woman in her 70s in good health.

CDR3 region: CASSRTAFYEQYF. CDR3 DNA: TGTGCCAGCAGTCGGACTGCCTTCTACGAGCAGTACTTC. The V and J genes are TRBV3-1 and TRBJ2-7, with D perhaps TRBD2 (5 bases). Germline CDR1 is LGHDT and CDR2 is YNNKEL (reference sequence). The CDR3 has 13 amino acids. V was trimmed by 6 bases and J by 3 bases, leaving 12 bases between them.